This T cell receptor (beta chain) was documented in a study of preoperative IRX-2 immunotherapy in early breast cancer. The repertoire was sequenced with immunoSEQ multiplex PCR; TCRdb's copy has only in-frame clones and lacks some. The sample includes tens of thousands of clones, about four fifths of them seen just once. Indicated treatment: preoperative locoregional IRX-2 cytokine immunotherapy. This phase Ib study tested locoregional IRX-2 cytokine immunotherapy given before surgery. The source is a human donor with breast cancer. The specimen was lymph node tissue, collected before IRX-2 immunotherapy.

DNA of the CDR3: TGTGCCAGCAGCTTAGATCCAGGGTCGGATTCACCCCTCCACTTT. It is translated as CASSLDPGSDSPLHF. The V and J genes are TRBV11-3 and TRBJ1-6; D perhaps matches TRBD1 (5 bases). Germline V gives CDR1 SGHNT, CDR2 YENEEA. CDR3 length equals 15 residues. Deletions cut 0 bases from V and 8 bases from J, with 11 bases between.